This entry lists 13 T cell receptor beta chains sequenced from one sample in a study of T cell repertoires in cytomegalovirus infection. Their recognized antigens are unknown. A single record per CDR3 protein comes from TCRdb applying MiXCR to the reads. The sample has about 20,000 distinct CDR3 sequences; around two fifths are singletons. Sample: CD8+ T cells from cultured PBMCs, taken from culture after CMV antigen stimulation. All receptors derive from a human donor in good health (CMV status not recorded). Some clones in this sample may be carry-over from other donors' samples.

The sample holds a few counts of this clonotype. J is TRBJ2-7 and V is TRBV7-8; the D gene is possibly TRBD2 (5 bases). The V end lost 3 bases, the J end lost 0 bases, and 15 bases lay between the germline ends. Germline V gives CDR1 SGHVS, CDR2 FQNEAQ. The CDR3 has 16 amino acids. The chain's CDR3 is CASSLTVGSSSYEQYF. The CDR3 region has the DNA TGTGCCAGCAGCTTGACTGTAGGGAGCAGCTCCTACGAGCAGTACTTC.

The gene calls are TRBV12-3 or TRBV12-4 and TRBJ2-7; D is uncertain. Between the trimmed V and J ends, which lost 1 base and 4 bases, there was a span of 11 bases. The CDR3 is made up of 14 amino acids. The CDR3, as DNA: TGTGCCAGCAGTTTAGGGGTTTTGGGTTACGAGCAGTACTTC. The encoded protein is CASSLGVLGYEQYF.

This sequence joins TRBV4-2 and TRBJ2-7, with a weak D call TRBD2 (6 bases). The V and J ends lost 4 bases and 2 bases respectively, with 15 bases between them. Looked up from germline, CDR1 is LGHNA and CDR2 is YNFKEQ. There are 15 residues in the CDR3. The DNA for the CDR3 is TGTGCCAGCAGCCCACCGGCGGGGACCCCCTACGAGCAGTACTTC. Protein sequence: CASSPPAGTPYEQYF.

This clonotype was counted only a few times. The genes are TRBV7-4 and TRBJ1-2; 10 positions match TRBD1. Germline V gives CDR1 SGHVT, CDR2 SQSDAQ. The CDR3 runs 13 residues. After removal of 5 bases from V and 8 bases from J, the junction contained 5 bases not matched to a gene. The chain's CDR3 is CASSNRDRGGYTF. The CDR3 coding sequence is TGTGCCAGCAGCAACCGGGACAGGGGAGGCTACACCTTC.

V gene TRBV4-1 combines with J gene TRBJ2-7; the match to TRBD1 covers 7 bases. This CDR3 has 15 amino acids. V lost 0 bases, J lost 5 bases, and 7 bases stayed unmatched. The V gene's germline CDR1 is MGHRA and CDR2 YSYEKL. DNA of the CDR3: TGCGCCAGCAGCCAAGATAGGGGGCAGTACGACGAGCAGTACTTC. It specifies CASSQDRGQYDEQYF.

This sequence joins TRBV7-9 and TRBJ1-2, with 8 bases fitting TRBD1. Germline lookup yields CDR1 SEHNR and CDR2 FQNEAQ (reference sequence). The CDR3 has 14 amino acids. With 7 bases clipped from V and 4 bases from J, the junction kept 8 bases outside the gene matches. CDR3 coding DNA: TGTGCCAGCACTACAGGGGGAGGGGGCTATGGCTACACCTTC. Its protein product is CASTTGGGGYGYTF.

The chain uses TRBV7-9 and TRBJ2-7; D uncertain. Germline V gene data show CDR1 as SEHNR and CDR2 as FQNEAQ (reference sequence). V was cut by 3 bases and J by 2 bases, with 5 bases left in between. The CDR3 loop spans 12 amino acids. The CDR3 region is CASSFKPYEQYF. DNA for the CDR3: TGTGCCAGCAGCTTTAAGCCCTACGAGCAGTACTTC.

In its sample, this clonotype was seen many times. The J gene is TRBJ1-1, the V gene TRBV19; a weak D match, TRBD1 (5 bases). V shed 1 base and J shed 0 bases, with 18 bases lying between them. The CDR3 is 18 residues long. Germline V gene lookup returns CDR1 LNHDA and CDR2 SQIVND (reference sequence). CDR3: CASSIAGPGRVMNTEAFF. CDR3 DNA sequence: TGTGCCAGTAGTATAGCGGGTCCAGGGCGAGTCATGAACACTGAAGCTTTCTTT.

This clonotype was detected a few times. The chain joins TRBV5-6 to TRBJ1-1; maybe TRBD1 (5 bases). V was cut by 2 bases and J by 7 bases, with 9 bases left in between. The CDR3 extends over 12 amino acids. From germline, CDR1 is SGHDT and CDR2 YYEEEE. Written as DNA, the CDR3 is TGTGCCAGCAGCTTACGGGGGAATGAAGCTTTCTTT. This encodes CASSLRGNEAFF.

This rearrangement joins TRBV4-2 to TRBJ2-3, with 7 bases fitting TRBD2. In germline, CDR1 is LGHNA, CDR2 YNFKEQ. The CDR3 has 15 residues. V gave up 4 bases and J gave up 2 bases; unmatched junction bases: 6. The CDR3 DNA follows: TGTGCCAGCAGCCTAGCGGGCGGTAACACAGATACGCAGTATTTT. Protein product: CASSLAGGNTDTQYF.

This clonotype was picked up many times. The chain recombines TRBV7-2 with TRBJ1-2; a weak D match, TRBD1 (5 bases). The length of the CDR3 is 13 residues. V lost 3 bases to trimming and J lost 3 bases, with 8 bases between them. CDR1 and CDR2 from the germline V gene are SGHTA and FQGNSA. The chain's CDR3 is CASSFGGYYGYTF. As DNA, the CDR3 is TGTGCCAGCAGCTTCGGGGGGTACTATGGCTACACCTTC.

This clonotype was picked up a small number of times. CDR3 sequence reads: CASSHSSASGSTPSTDTQYF. The CDR3 DNA reads TGTGCCAGCAGCCACTCGTCGGCTAGCGGGAGTACACCTAGCACAGATACGCAGTATTTT. The genes are TRBV6-2 or TRBV6-3 and TRBJ2-3, with 10 bases fitting TRBD2. Germline CDR1 is MNHEY and CDR2 is SVGEGT. CDR3 length: 20 residues. V trimming: 6 bases; J trimming: 0 bases; junction bases outside the gene matches: 18.

This clonotype was observed a few times. The chain is built from TRBV7-8 and TRBJ2-7; TRBD2 agrees at 13 bases. J lost 0 bases, V lost 1 base, and 6 bases had no gene match. The CDR3 is 18 residues long. The germline V gene encodes CDR1 SGHVS and CDR2 FQNEAQ. The CDR3 here is CASSLGRTSGGPSYEQYF. The CDR3 nucleotides read TGTGCCAGCAGCTTAGGAAGGACTAGCGGGGGTCCCTCCTACGAGCAGTACTTC.